This TCR beta chain was found in a study of T cell responses to AZD1222 COVID-19 vaccine. Study-level findings and limits: The CD4 TCRs associated with vaccination extended across spike and predominated at 160-218 and 743-854. Clonal diversity was possibly underestimated; the donors were predominantly white British and more often female.

Measured with immunoSEQ multiplex PCR; TCRdb has only the in-frame clones, and not every one. The data hold 120,000 or so clones, with around 85% observed a single time. Regarding this clone: Its target is unknown.

The CDR3 loop spans 15 amino acids. Germline values: CDR1 SGHAT, CDR2 FQNNGV. V trimming: 2 bases; J trimming: 6 bases; junction bases outside the gene matches: 8. The receptor's source is an adult in good health. The chain links TRBV11-2 to TRBJ1-1; 8 bases are a match to TRBD1. Sample: peripheral blood, taken on day 0 of AZD1222 vaccination. CDR3 loop: CASSLRLGQGPEAFF. DNA for the CDR3: TGTGCCAGCAGCTTAAGGCTCGGACAGGGCCCTGAAGCTTTCTTT.